A single sample gave rise to the 27 T cell receptor beta chains below, sequenced in a study of STAT5B mutations in CD4+ large granular lymphocyte leukemia. Sequenced by immunoSEQ multiplex PCR; TCRdb stores in-frame clones only, minus some. Of under 40,000 clones in the sample, around three quarters were seen once. What was sequenced was CD4+ T cells from blood buffy coats. These receptors were obtained from a human donor in good health.

The gene calls are TRBV5-4 and TRBJ2-1; 8 nucleotides line up with TRBD1. The germline V gene encodes CDR1 SGHNT and CDR2 YYREEE (reference sequence). The CDR3 runs to 16 residues. The J segment lost 7 bases and the V segment lost 5 bases, leaving 14 bases of the junction unmatched. CDR3 sequence (DNA): TGTGCCAGCAGGGACGGACAGGGCCTCTTGAGGAATGAGCAGTTCTTC. Its translation is CASRDGQGLLRNEQFF.

CDR3 loop: CASSPKQGSDSPLHF. The CDR3 DNA is TGTGCCAGCAGTCCGAAACAGGGGTCGGATTCACCCCTCCACTTT. The genes are TRBV6-6 and TRBJ1-6; 7 bases map to TRBD1. This CDR3 region has 15 residues. With 5 bases clipped from V and 8 bases from J, the junction kept 9 bases outside the gene matches. Germline V CDR1 and CDR2: MNHNY, SVGAGI (reference sequence).

The chain recombines TRBV29-1 with TRBJ2-3; 13 nucleotides agree with TRBD2. This CDR3 has 16 residues. The J segment lost 5 bases and the V segment lost 6 bases, leaving 11 bases of the junction unmatched. Germline V gives CDR1 SQVTM, CDR2 ANQGSEA. CDR3 sequence: CSVRYRLAGGEDTQYF. The CDR3 DNA reads as TGCAGCGTACGCTACAGACTAGCGGGGGGCGAAGATACGCAGTATTTT.

V is TRBV6-5 and J is TRBJ2-5, with 10 bases that match TRBD2. Germline V lookup: CDR1 MNHEY, CDR2 SVGAGI. The CDR3 is made up of 15 amino acids. The ends lost 6 bases at V and 1 base at J; junction bases unmatched: 5. Here the CDR3 reads CASRRPSGGQETQYF. The CDR3 DNA reads as TGTGCCAGCAGGCGACCTAGCGGGGGCCAAGAGACCCAGTACTTC.

This chain links TRBV5-1 with TRBJ2-5; a possible D gene is TRBD1 (5 bases). This CDR3 contains 14 residues. V lost 4 bases to trimming and J lost 5 bases, with 15 bases between them. Germline-derived CDR1 and CDR2 are SGHRS and YFSETQ. This chain's CDR3 is CASSKTAGSETQYF. DNA for the CDR3: TGCGCCAGCAGCAAGACTGCAGGGTCGGAGACCCAGTACTTC.

The chain carries TRBV2 and TRBJ2-7; possible D gene TRBD2, 6 bases. Trimming removed 4 bases at V and 7 bases at J, with 14 bases between. Germline V gives CDR1 SNHLY, CDR2 FYNNEI. The CDR3 sequence is 13 residues long. The DNA of the CDR3 is TGTGCCAGCAGTGGGGACCAAGGGAGGGAGCAGTACTTC. Translated, it gives CASSGDQGREQYF.

This clone was observed a few times. The V and J genes are TRBV5-1 and TRBJ1-1; D is perhaps TRBD1 (5 bases). The V end lost 4 bases, the J end lost 0 bases, and 7 bases lay between the germline ends. Germline CDR1 SGHRS, CDR2 YFSETQ. The CDR3 loop spans 13 amino acids. In DNA, the CDR3 is TGCGCCAGCAGCCCAGGGATGAACACTGAAGCTTTCTTT. It codes for CASSPGMNTEAFF.

This rearrangement joins TRBV5-1 to TRBJ2-5; a weak D match, TRBD2 (7 bases). The CDR3 runs to 15 residues. CDR1 SGHRS and CDR2 YFSETQ come from the germline V gene. V was cut by 4 bases and J by 4 bases, with 17 bases left in between. The CDR3 here is CASSLSRGQGETQYF. In DNA, the CDR3 is TGCGCCAGCAGCCTCTCGCGGGGGCAGGGAGAGACCCAGTACTTC.

This clone was picked up one time. V is TRBV11-3 and J is TRBJ2-2; TRBD2 matches at 11 bases. CDR3 length: 16 residues. V lost 5 bases, J lost 2 bases, and 4 bases stayed unmatched. Per the germline V gene, CDR1 is SGHNT and CDR2 is YENEEA. CDR3 in DNA: TGTGCCAGCAGCCTTAGCGGGAGGGCAAACACCGGGGAGCTGTTTTTT. The encoded protein is CASSLSGRANTGELFF.

This clone was found once. V usage is TRBV30 and J usage is TRBJ2-1, with 11 bases that match TRBD2. Looked up from germline, CDR1 is GTSNPN and CDR2 is SVGIG (reference sequence). This CDR3 has 14 residues. J was trimmed by 2 bases and V by 3 bases; bases with no gene match: 0. Here the CDR3 DNA reads TGTGCCTGGAGGGGACTAGCGGCCTACAATGAGCAGTTCTTC. It specifies CAWRGLAAYNEQFF.

This chain uses TRBV6-5 with TRBJ2-2; D not resolved. This CDR3 region has 12 residues. Trimming stripped 5 bases from V and 2 bases from J, with 3 bases between. Germline CDR1 and CDR2: MNHEY and SVGAGI. In DNA, the CDR3 is TGTGCCAGCAGTGCTAACACCGGGGAGCTGTTTTTT. Amino acid sequence: CASSANTGELFF.

Here the CDR3 DNA reads TGTGCCAGCAGCTCCACTGATGTCTATGGCTACACCTTC. The encoded protein is CASSSTDVYGYTF. This rearrangement joins TRBV7-9 to TRBJ1-2; unclear D gene. This CDR3 has 13 amino acids. CDR1 SEHNR and CDR2 FQNEAQ come from the germline V gene (reference sequence). Trimming removed 4 bases at V and 4 bases at J, with 10 bases between. The whole variable domain, remainder taken from reference TRBV7-9 and TRBJ1-2, is DTGVSQNPRHKITKRGQNVTFRCDPISEHNRLYWYRQTLGQGPEFLTYFQNEAQLEKSRLLSDRFSAERPKGSFSTLEIQRTEQGDSAMYLCASSSTDVYGYTFGSGTRLTVV.

The gene calls are TRBV18 and TRBJ2-7; D unclear. Germline V gene lookup returns CDR1 KGHSH and CDR2 LQKENI. V was shortened by 0 bases and J by 3 bases, with 12 bases between the two germline ends. This CDR3 spans 15 amino acids. Here the CDR3 DNA reads TGTGCCAGCTCACCACCTTACGGCCGAGACTACGAGCAGTACTTC. Translated, it gives CASSPPYGRDYEQYF.

This chain links TRBV29-1 with TRBJ2-3; 9 bases align to TRBD1. The CDR3 runs to 11 residues. Trimming cost V 4 bases and J 8 bases; bases outside gene matches: 1. CDR1 and CDR2 (germline): SQVTM, ANQGSEA. The CDR3 nucleotides are TGCAGCGTTGGGGGACAGGGTACGCAGTATTTT. Translation gives CSVGGQGTQYF.

This chain connects TRBV7-9 to TRBJ1-3, with 9 bases lining up with TRBD1. Per the germline V gene, CDR1 is SEHNR and CDR2 is FQNEAQ (reference sequence). The CDR3 has 14 amino acids. V trimming: 5 bases; J trimming: 7 bases; junction bases outside the gene matches: 6. In DNA form, the CDR3 reads TGTGCCAGCAGCCTACAGGGGGCGAGGAACACCATATATTTT. The encoded protein is CASSLQGARNTIYF.

This rearrangement joins TRBV5-1 to TRBJ2-2; D may be TRBD1 or TRBD2 (5 bases each). The V and J ends lost 0 bases and 6 bases respectively, with 9 bases between them. This CDR3 is 14 amino acids long. The germline CDR1 and CDR2 sequences are SGHRS and YFSETQ. This CDR3 is CASSLDGAPGELFF. CDR3 in DNA: TGCGCCAGCAGCTTGGACGGGGCCCCCGGGGAGCTGTTTTTT.

J is TRBJ1-2 and V is TRBV6-1, with a possible D match to TRBD1 (6 bases). This CDR3 is built from 15 residues. Trimming took off 0 bases at V and 8 bases at J, with 16 bases between the two ends. Germline CDR1 and CDR2: MNHNS and SASEGT. DNA for the CDR3: TGTGCCAGCAGTGAAGCGGTTAGGGGGATTTTCGGCTACACCTTC. This gives the protein CASSEAVRGIFGYTF.

V gene TRBV2 combines with J gene TRBJ1-2; D remains ambiguous. Germline V gives CDR1 SNHLY, CDR2 FYNNEI. The CDR3 runs to 13 residues. The ends were cut back, 6 bases at V and 8 bases at J, with 16 bases in the middle. The CDR3 loop reads CASRAGPTRGYTF. DNA for the CDR3: TGTGCCAGCAGAGCTGGACCGACCAGAGGCTACACCTTC.

The V call is TRBV7-2, the J call TRBJ2-3; 7 bases are a match to TRBD2. Per germline, CDR1 SGHTA and CDR2 FQGNSA. Losses at the gene ends were 5 bases for V and 0 bases for J; bases not matched to a gene: 11. The CDR3 runs to 17 residues. The CDR3 region is CASSVQASGTSTDTQYF. DNA for the CDR3: TGTGCCAGCAGCGTTCAAGCTAGCGGAACTAGCACAGATACGCAGTATTTT.

The chain carries TRBV15 and TRBJ2-1; TRBD2 aligns across 7 bases. The V gene end was trimmed by 3 bases and the J gene end by 6 bases; junction bases not matched to a gene: 8. The CDR3 is 15 residues long. Germline V gene sequence: CDR1 LNHNV, CDR2 YYDKDF (reference sequence). Here the CDR3 reads CATSSTGGRGNEQFF. The CDR3 DNA reads as TGTGCCACCAGCAGTACGGGGGGTAGGGGCAATGAGCAGTTCTTC.

The chain links TRBV27 to TRBJ2-2; D remains ambiguous. The germline CDR1 and CDR2 sequences are MNHEY and SMNVEV (reference sequence). CDR3 length: 13 residues. V lost 6 bases, J lost 7 bases, and 12 bases lay in between. CDR3 in DNA: TGTGCCAGCAGAAGGCAGACTTACGGGGAGCTGTTTTTT. Protein sequence: CASRRQTYGELFF.

This clone was recorded a few times. The genes are TRBV6-5 and TRBJ2-2; maybe TRBD2 (6 bases). Germline CDR1 is MNHEY and CDR2 is SVGAGI. Trimming cost V 10 bases and J 2 bases, with 14 bases left between them. The length of the CDR3 is 14 residues. CDR3 DNA sequence: TGTGCCACCAAGACTAGGAGAAACACCGGGGAGCTGTTTTTT. Its protein is CATKTRRNTGELFF.

This rearrangement joins TRBV7-8 to TRBJ1-5; perhaps TRBD1 as D (5 bases). Trimming took off 1 base at V and 1 base at J, with 8 bases between the two ends. Germline loops: CDR1 SGHVS, CDR2 FQNEAQ. The CDR3 length is 15 residues. CDR3 nucleotides: TGTGCCAGCAGCTTAGAGGGGCGCAGCAATCAGCCCCAGCATTTT. Encoded protein: CASSLEGRSNQPQHF.

This clone was observed a handful of times. The chain couples TRBV14 to TRBJ1-4, with D possibly being TRBD1 (5 bases). Deletions cut 4 bases from V and 7 bases from J, with 10 bases between. The CDR3 covers 13 residues. Germline CDR1 and CDR2: SGHDN and FVKESK. The CDR3 DNA is TGTGCCAGCAGCCGAGGGGCTCGTGAAAAACTGTTTTTT. Translating gives CASSRGAREKLFF.

The chain has TRBV7-9 and TRBJ1-3; no clear D gene. There are 14 residues in the CDR3. In germline, CDR1 is SEHNR, CDR2 FQNEAQ (reference sequence). Trimming shortened V by 3 bases and J by 4 bases, and 10 bases separated the two germline ends. This CDR3 is CASSFRPLGNTIYF. For the CDR3, the DNA is TGTGCCAGCAGCTTCCGGCCCCTAGGAAACACCATATATTTT.

This clone was detected only a few times. The chain joins TRBV6-5 to TRBJ1-2, with D possibly TRBD1 on 6 matching bases. The CDR3 is 15 residues long. V lost 4 bases to trimming and J lost 1 base, with 13 bases between them. In germline, CDR1 is MNHEY, CDR2 SVGAGI. CDR3 sequence reads: CASSSKDRYNYGYTF. The DNA for the CDR3 is TGTGCCAGCAGTTCCAAGGACAGATATAACTATGGCTACACCTTC.

This sequence joins TRBV6-6 and TRBJ2-7, with D possibly called TRBD1 or TRBD2 (5 bases each). Per germline, CDR1 MNHNY and CDR2 SVGAGI (reference sequence). V lost 5 bases and J 1 base, leaving 12 bases between the germline ends. The CDR3 spans 14 residues. CDR3 loop: CASSPLGESYEQYF. In DNA form, the CDR3 reads TGTGCCAGCAGTCCTCTAGGGGAGTCCTACGAGCAGTACTTC.